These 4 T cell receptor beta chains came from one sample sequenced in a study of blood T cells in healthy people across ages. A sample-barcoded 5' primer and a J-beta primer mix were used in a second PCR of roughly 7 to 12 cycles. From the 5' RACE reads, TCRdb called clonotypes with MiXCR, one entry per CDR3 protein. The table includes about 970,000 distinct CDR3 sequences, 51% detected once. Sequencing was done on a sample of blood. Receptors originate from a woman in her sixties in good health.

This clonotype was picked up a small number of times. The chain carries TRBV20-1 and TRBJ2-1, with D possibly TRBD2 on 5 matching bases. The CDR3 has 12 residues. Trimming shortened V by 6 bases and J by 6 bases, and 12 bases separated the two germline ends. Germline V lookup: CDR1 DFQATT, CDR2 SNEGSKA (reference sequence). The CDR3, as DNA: TGCAGTGCAAAACTAGTAGCCAATGAGCAGTTCTTC. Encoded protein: CSAKLVANEQFF.

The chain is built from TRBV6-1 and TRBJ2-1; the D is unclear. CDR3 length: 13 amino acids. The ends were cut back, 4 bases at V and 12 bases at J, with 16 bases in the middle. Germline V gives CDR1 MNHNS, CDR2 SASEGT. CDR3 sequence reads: CASSAGDYDVQFF. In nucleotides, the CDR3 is TGTGCCAGCAGTGCTGGAGATTACGATGTGCAGTTCTTC.

The CDR3 nucleotides are TGCAGTGCCCGACGAATCTCTGGGGCCAACGTCCTGACTTTC. Translated: CSARRISGANVLTF. V and J are TRBV20-1 and TRBJ2-6; D is unresolved. The CDR3 has 14 residues. V was clipped by 6 bases and J by 0 bases, with 9 bases between them. Germline-derived CDR1 and CDR2 are DFQATT and SNEGSKA (reference sequence).

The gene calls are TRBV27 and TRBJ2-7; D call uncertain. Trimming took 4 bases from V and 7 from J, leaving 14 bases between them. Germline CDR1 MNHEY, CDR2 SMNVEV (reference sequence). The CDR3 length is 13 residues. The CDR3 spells CASSSWSSAEQYF. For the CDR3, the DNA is TGTGCCAGCAGTTCATGGTCCAGTGCAGAGCAGTACTTC.